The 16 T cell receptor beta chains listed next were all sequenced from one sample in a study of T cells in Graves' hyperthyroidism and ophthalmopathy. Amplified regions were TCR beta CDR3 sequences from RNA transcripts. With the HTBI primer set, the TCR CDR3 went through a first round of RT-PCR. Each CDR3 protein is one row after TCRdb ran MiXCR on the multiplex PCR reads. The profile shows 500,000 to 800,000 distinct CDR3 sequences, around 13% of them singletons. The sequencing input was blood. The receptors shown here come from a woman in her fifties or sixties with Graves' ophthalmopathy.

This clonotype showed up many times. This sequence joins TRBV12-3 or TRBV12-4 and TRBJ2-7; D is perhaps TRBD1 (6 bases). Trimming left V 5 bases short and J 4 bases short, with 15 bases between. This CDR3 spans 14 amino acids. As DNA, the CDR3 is TGTGCCAGCAGTCCCCCGGACAGAACATACGAGCAGTACTTC. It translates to CASSPPDRTYEQYF.

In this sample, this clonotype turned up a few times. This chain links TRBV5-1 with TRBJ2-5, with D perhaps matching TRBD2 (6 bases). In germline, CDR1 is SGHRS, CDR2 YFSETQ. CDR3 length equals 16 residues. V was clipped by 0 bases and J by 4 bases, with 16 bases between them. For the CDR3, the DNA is TGCGCCAGCAGCTTGGACGGGACTCCTCGACCAGAGACCCAGTACTTC. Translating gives CASSLDGTPRPETQYF.

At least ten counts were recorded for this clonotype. The CDR3 DNA follows: TGTGCCAGCAGAGGACTAGCGGGAGGGGAGACCCAGTACTTC. Translation gives CASRGLAGGETQYF. The chain combines TRBV28 with TRBJ2-5; TRBD2 aligns across 15 bases. Germline V lookup: CDR1 MDHEN, CDR2 SYDVKM. This CDR3 is built from 14 residues. The V gene end was trimmed by 6 bases and the J gene end by 5 bases; junction bases not matched to a gene: 1.

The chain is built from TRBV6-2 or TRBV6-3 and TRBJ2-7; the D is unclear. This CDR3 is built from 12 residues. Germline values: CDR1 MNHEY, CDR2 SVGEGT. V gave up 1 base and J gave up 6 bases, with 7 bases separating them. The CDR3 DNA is TGTGCCAGCAGTTACTTGGGCGCCGAGCAGTACTTC. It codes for CASSYLGAEQYF.

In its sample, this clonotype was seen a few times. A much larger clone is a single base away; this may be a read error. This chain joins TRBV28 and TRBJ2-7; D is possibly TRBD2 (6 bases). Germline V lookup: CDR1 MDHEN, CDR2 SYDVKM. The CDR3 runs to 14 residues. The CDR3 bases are TGTGCCAGCACCCTTCGGGGGTACTCCTGCGAGCAGTACTTC. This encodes CASTLRGYSCEQYF.

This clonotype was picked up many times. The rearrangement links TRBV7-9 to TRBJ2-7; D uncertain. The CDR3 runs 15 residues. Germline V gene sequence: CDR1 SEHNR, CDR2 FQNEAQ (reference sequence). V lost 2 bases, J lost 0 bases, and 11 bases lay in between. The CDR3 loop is CASSLFAENSYEQYF. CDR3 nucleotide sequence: TGTGCCAGCAGCTTATTCGCGGAGAACTCCTACGAGCAGTACTTC. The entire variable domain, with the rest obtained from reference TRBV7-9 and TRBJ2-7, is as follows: DTGVSQNPRHKITKRGQNVTFRCDPISEHNRLYWYRQTLGQGPEFLTYFQNEAQLEKSRLLSDRFSAERPKGSFSTLEIQRTEQGDSAMYLCASSLFAENSYEQYFGPGTRLTVT.

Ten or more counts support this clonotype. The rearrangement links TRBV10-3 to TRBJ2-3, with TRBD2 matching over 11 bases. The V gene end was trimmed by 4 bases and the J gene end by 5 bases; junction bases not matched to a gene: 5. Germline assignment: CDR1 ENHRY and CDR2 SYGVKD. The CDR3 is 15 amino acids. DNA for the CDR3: TGTGCCATCAGTGCGACTAGCGGGGCTCAAGATACGCAGTATTTT. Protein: CAISATSGAQDTQYF.

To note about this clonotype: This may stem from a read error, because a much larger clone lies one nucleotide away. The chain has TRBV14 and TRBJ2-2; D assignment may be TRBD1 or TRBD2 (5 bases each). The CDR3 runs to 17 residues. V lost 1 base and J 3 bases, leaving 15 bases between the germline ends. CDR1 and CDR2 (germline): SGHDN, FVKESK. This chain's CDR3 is CASSQVGPWAYTGELFF. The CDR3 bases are TGTGCCAGCAGCCAAGTGGGACCCTGGGCCTACACCGGGGAGCTGTTTTTT.

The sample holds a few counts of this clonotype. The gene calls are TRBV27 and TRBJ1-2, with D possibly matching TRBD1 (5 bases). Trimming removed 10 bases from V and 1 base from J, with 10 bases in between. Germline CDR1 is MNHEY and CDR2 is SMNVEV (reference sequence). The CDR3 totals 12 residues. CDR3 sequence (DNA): TGTGCCACCCGGGGGGATAACTATGGCTACACCTTC. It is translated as CATRGDNYGYTF.

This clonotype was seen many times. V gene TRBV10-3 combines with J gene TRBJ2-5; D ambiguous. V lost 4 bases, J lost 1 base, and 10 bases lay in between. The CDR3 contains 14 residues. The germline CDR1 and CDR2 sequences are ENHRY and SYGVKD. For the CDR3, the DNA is TGTGCCATCAGTGTTTCCGGAAGCCAAGAGACCCAGTACTTC. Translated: CAISVSGSQETQYF.

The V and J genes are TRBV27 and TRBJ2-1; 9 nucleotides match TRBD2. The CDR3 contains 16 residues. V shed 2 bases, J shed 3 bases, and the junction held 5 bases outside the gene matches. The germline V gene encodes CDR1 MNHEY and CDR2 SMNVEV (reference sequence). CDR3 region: CASSLKGLADYNEQFF. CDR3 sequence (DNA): TGTGCCAGCAGTTTAAAGGGACTAGCAGACTACAATGAGCAGTTCTTC.

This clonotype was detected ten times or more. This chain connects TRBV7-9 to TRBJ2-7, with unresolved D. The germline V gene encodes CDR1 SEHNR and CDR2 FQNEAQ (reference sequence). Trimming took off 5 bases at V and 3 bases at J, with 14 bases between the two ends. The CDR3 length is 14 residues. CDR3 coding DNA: TGTGCCAGCAGCGGCCGTCGATCAAGCTACGAGCAGTACTTC. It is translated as CASSGRRSSYEQYF.

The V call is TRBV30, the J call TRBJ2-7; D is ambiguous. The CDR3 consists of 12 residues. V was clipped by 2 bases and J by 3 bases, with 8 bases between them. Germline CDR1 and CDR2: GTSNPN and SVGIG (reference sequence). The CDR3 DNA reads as TGTGCCTGGAGTAGGACGGACTACGAGCAGTACTTC. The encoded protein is CAWSRTDYEQYF.

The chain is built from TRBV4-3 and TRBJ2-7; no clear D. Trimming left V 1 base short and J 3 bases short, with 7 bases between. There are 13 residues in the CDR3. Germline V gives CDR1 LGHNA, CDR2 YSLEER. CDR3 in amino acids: CASSQGVYYEQYF. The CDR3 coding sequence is TGCGCCAGCAGCCAAGGCGTCTACTACGAGCAGTACTTC.

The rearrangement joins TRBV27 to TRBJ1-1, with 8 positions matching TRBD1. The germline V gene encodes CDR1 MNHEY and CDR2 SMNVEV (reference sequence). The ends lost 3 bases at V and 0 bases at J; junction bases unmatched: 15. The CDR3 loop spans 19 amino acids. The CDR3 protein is CASSLQLPGQAVMNTEAFF. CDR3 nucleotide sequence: TGTGCCAGCAGTTTGCAACTTCCGGGACAGGCAGTCATGAACACTGAAGCTTTCTTT.

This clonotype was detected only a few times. CDR3 nucleotides: TGTGCCAGCAGCCACCCAGGCAGGGGGTATTTCTTT. Residues: CASSHPGRGYFF. V and J are TRBV28 and TRBJ1-1; TRBD1 matches at 7 bases. Germline V gene sequence: CDR1 MDHEN, CDR2 SYDVKM. V lost 6 bases, J lost 13 bases, and 11 bases stayed unmatched. The CDR3 consists of 12 residues.